These 29 T cell receptor beta chains originate from one sample sequenced in a study of control samples from healthy donors and cancer patients. The method was immunoSEQ multiplex PCR; TCRdb's version includes in-frame clones alone and lacks a portion of them. The sample consists of about 75,000 clones, 94% of them appearing once. The sequenced sample consisted of blood. The receptors were sampled from a woman aged 40 to 50 in good health.

This sequence joins TRBV6-4 and TRBJ2-1, with D maybe TRBD2 (5 bases). The length of the CDR3 is 14 residues. Germline CDR1 is MRHNA and CDR2 is SNTAGT. With 6 bases removed from V and 2 bases from J, the gap between germline ends came to 11 bases. CDR3 bases: TGTGCCAGCAGCTCGACTAATCCCTACAATGAGCAGTTCTTC. Translating it yields CASSSTNPYNEQFF.

V is TRBV4-1 and J is TRBJ2-7; 12 nucleotides align to TRBD2. The CDR3 runs to 18 residues. Germline values: CDR1 MGHRA, CDR2 YSYEKL. The ends lost 4 bases at V and 4 bases at J; junction bases unmatched: 14. CDR3 protein: CASSPRTLGLAGGYEQYF. CDR3 in DNA: TGCGCCAGCAGCCCCCGCACCTTGGGACTAGCGGGTGGTTACGAGCAGTACTTC.

The genes are TRBV30 and TRBJ1-1; D ambiguous. The CDR3 runs 13 residues. The V and J ends lost 2 bases and 11 bases respectively, with 18 bases between them. Germline-derived CDR1 and CDR2 are GTSNPN and SVGIG (reference sequence). The CDR3 here is CAWSFGGYNWAFF. The CDR3 DNA reads TGTGCCTGGAGTTTTGGAGGTTATAATTGGGCTTTCTTT.

The chain has TRBV15 and TRBJ2-1, with D perhaps matching TRBD1 or TRBD2 (5 bases each). Trimming pared 2 bases from V and 8 bases from J, leaving 19 bases between. The V gene's germline CDR1 is LNHNV and CDR2 YYDKDF (reference sequence). The CDR3 is made up of 16 amino acids. CDR3 in DNA: TGTGCCACCAGCAGACTATATACGGGACCCTGGGATGAGCAGTTCTTC. It encodes CATSRLYTGPWDEQFF.

The V and J genes are TRBV5-8 and TRBJ1-5; D gene unclear. V was cut by 0 bases and J by 6 bases, with 10 bases left in between. The CDR3 covers 14 residues. Germline V gene lookup returns CDR1 SGHTS and CDR2 YDEGEE. The CDR3 DNA reads TGTGCCAGCAGCTTGGGGCACGGTGGTCAGCCCCAGCATTTT. Translating it yields CASSLGHGGQPQHF.

The chain has TRBV2 and TRBJ2-1; D is undetermined. The length of the CDR3 is 13 residues. Per germline, CDR1 SNHLY and CDR2 FYNNEI. V was pared by 4 bases and J by 5 bases, with 9 bases between. CDR3 nucleotides: TGTGCCAGCAGTGTGGCAATGGACAATGAGCAGTTCTTC. Its translation: CASSVAMDNEQFF. The whole variable domain, remainder taken from reference TRBV2 and TRBJ2-1, is EPEVTQTPSHQVTQMGQEVILRCVPISNHLYFYWYRQILGQKVEFLVSFYNNEISEKSEIFDDQFSVERPDGSNFTLKIRSTKLEDSAMYFCASSVAMDNEQFFGPGTRLTVL.

CDR3 protein: CASTQQGGFAGELFF. CDR3 DNA: TGCGCCAGCACCCAGCAGGGGGGTTTTGCCGGGGAGCTGTTTTTT. The rearrangement joins TRBV10-2 to TRBJ2-2, with D maybe TRBD1 (7 bases). CDR3 length: 15 amino acids. V was shortened by 7 bases and J by 6 bases, with 18 bases between the two germline ends. CDR1 and CDR2 (germline): WSHSY, SAAADI.

CDR3 protein: CASSLISTIRSYEQYF. The CDR3 bases are TGTGCCAGCAGCTTAATTAGTACTATTAGATCCTACGAGCAGTACTTC. V gene TRBV7-2 combines with J gene TRBJ2-7; D is unresolved. The CDR3 runs to 16 residues. Germline V gene lookup returns CDR1 SGHTA and CDR2 FQGNSA. V lost 2 bases and J lost 1, with 15 bases in between.

The CDR3 bases are TGTGCCAGTAGTAATGCGGTTGGGACAGGGGGGCATTCACCCCTCCACTTT. Translated, it gives CASSNAVGTGGHSPLHF. The J gene is TRBJ1-6, the V gene TRBV19; 11 nucleotides line up with TRBD1. This CDR3 comprises 17 residues. Trimming at V came to 4 bases and at J to 8 bases, leaving 10 bases not matched to a gene. CDR1 and CDR2 (germline): LNHDA, SQIVND (reference sequence).

The chain employs TRBV9 and TRBJ2-5; either TRBD1 or TRBD2 may fit D (6 bases each). Deletions cut 5 bases from V and 5 bases from J, with 16 bases between. In germline, CDR1 is SGDLS, CDR2 YYNGEE. The CDR3 covers 14 residues. CDR3 sequence reads: CASSDGGRQETQYF. The CDR3 nucleotides are TGTGCCAGCAGTGACGGGGGCAGGCAGGAGACCCAGTACTTC. The full variable domain, with the rest looked up from reference TRBV9 and TRBJ2-5, is DSGVTQTPKHLITATGQRVTLRCSPRSGDLSVYWYQQSLDQGLQFLIQYYNGEERAKGNILERFSAQQFPDLHSELNLSSLELGDSALYFCASSDGGRQETQYFGPGTRLLVL.

The chain couples TRBV27 to TRBJ2-3, with D perhaps TRBD2 (7 bases). The CDR3 loop spans 16 amino acids. Germline lookup yields CDR1 MNHEY and CDR2 SMNVEV (reference sequence). V lost 7 bases to trimming and J lost 3 bases, with 20 bases between them. The CDR3 protein is CASTLGGDFPTDTQYF. In nucleotides, the CDR3 is TGTGCCAGCACTCTAGGGGGGGACTTCCCGACAGATACGCAGTATTTT.

The V and J genes are TRBV27 and TRBJ1-4, with 7 bases fitting TRBD1. This CDR3 is built from 16 residues. The germline CDR1 and CDR2 sequences are MNHEY and SMNVEV (reference sequence). V lost 5 bases and J lost 0; bases outside the gene matches: 6. The CDR3 region is CASSVGTVATNEKLFF. As DNA, the CDR3 is TGTGCCAGCAGTGTCGGGACAGTCGCAACTAATGAAAAACTGTTTTTT.

This chain links TRBV5-8 with TRBJ2-1; D remains unclear. Germline V gene sequence: CDR1 SGHTS, CDR2 YDEGEE. The CDR3 has 15 residues. Trimming stripped 4 bases from V and 0 bases from J, with 11 bases between. CDR3 sequence: CASSTETFSYNEQFF. CDR3 coding DNA: TGTGCCAGCAGCACGGAGACTTTCTCCTACAATGAGCAGTTCTTC.

V is TRBV18 and J is TRBJ2-7; D uncertain. V was clipped by 6 bases and J by 2 bases, with 8 bases between them. CDR3 length equals 12 residues. Germline lookup yields CDR1 KGHSH and CDR2 LQKENI. The CDR3 nucleotides read TGTGCCAGCTCCCCTGAGGCCTACGAGCAGTACTTC. As protein: CASSPEAYEQYF.

This clone has a single count. The rearrangement joins TRBV5-1 to TRBJ2-5; D possibly matches TRBD1 or TRBD2 (6 bases each). Per germline, CDR1 SGHRS and CDR2 YFSETQ. V was cut by 4 bases and J by 5 bases, with 18 bases left in between. The CDR3 has 15 residues. The CDR3, as DNA: TGCGCCAGCAGCGAGGGGGGATCCTTCGGTGAGACCCAGTACTTC. Amino acids: CASSEGGSFGETQYF.

This chain connects TRBV29-1 to TRBJ1-5; 10 bases match TRBD1. The CDR3 extends over 16 amino acids. Germline V gives CDR1 SQVTM, CDR2 ANQGSEA. The trim removed 8 bases at V and 7 bases at J, leaving 17 bases unmatched. This chain's CDR3 is CSLSGTGVFRRQPQHF. CDR3 DNA sequence: TGCAGCTTATCCGGGACAGGGGTTTTCCGCCGGCAGCCCCAGCATTTT.

This clone was observed a handful of times. The chain employs TRBV19 and TRBJ2-1; no clear D gene. Deletions cut 4 bases from V and 6 bases from J, with 13 bases between. The germline V gene encodes CDR1 LNHDA and CDR2 SQIVND (reference sequence). This CDR3 spans 14 amino acids. CDR3 coding DNA: TGTGCCAGTAGTACCGGCCCTCAGTCCAATGAGCAGTTCTTC. It specifies CASSTGPQSNEQFF. Based on the CDR3 plus reference TRBV19 and TRBJ2-1, the full variable domain is DGGITQSPKYLFRKEGQNVTLSCEQNLNHDAMYWYRQDPGQGLRLIYYSQIVNDFQKGDIAEGYSVSREKKESFPLTVTSAQKNPTAFYLCASSTGPQSNEQFFGPGTRLTVL.

The CDR3 coding sequence is TGTGCCAGCAGCGTAGACGGCGGTCACTACAATGAGCAGTTCTTC. Translated, it gives CASSVDGGHYNEQFF. This rearrangement joins TRBV9 to TRBJ2-1; D is unresolved. Germline-derived CDR1 and CDR2 are SGDLS and YYNGEE. With 0 bases removed from V and 3 bases from J, the gap between germline ends came to 10 bases. The CDR3 is 15 residues long.

The chain recombines TRBV4-1 with TRBJ1-3; D gene uncertain. Germline V gene sequence: CDR1 MGHRA, CDR2 YSYEKL. The CDR3 has 16 amino acids. Trimming removed 1 base from V and 4 bases from J, with 14 bases in between. CDR3 protein: CASSQGVRGGGNTIYF. The CDR3 DNA reads as TGCGCCAGCAGCCAAGGTGTTAGAGGTGGCGGAAACACCATATATTTT.

The chain is built from TRBV28 and TRBJ2-7; D is perhaps TRBD2 (6 bases). The length of the CDR3 is 14 residues. Looked up from germline, CDR1 is MDHEN and CDR2 is SYDVKM. V gave up 2 bases and J gave up 3 bases, with 11 bases separating them. CDR3 DNA sequence: TGTGCCAGCAGTTTACCCGGGACTGGCTACGAGCAGTACTTC. It specifies CASSLPGTGYEQYF.

The chain carries TRBV7-9 and TRBJ1-1; 11 bases are shared with TRBD1. The germline CDR1 and CDR2 sequences are SEHNR and FQNEAQ (reference sequence). The ends lost 5 bases at V and 0 bases at J; junction bases unmatched: 8. This CDR3 has 17 amino acids. The CDR3 nucleotides are TGTGCCAGCAGCCATGGGACAGGGGGTTCCATGAACACTGAAGCTTTCTTT. This encodes CASSHGTGGSMNTEAFF.

This clone was observed a few times. V gene TRBV10-1 combines with J gene TRBJ1-1, with D hard to call. Germline V CDR1 and CDR2: WNHNN, SYGVQD (reference sequence). This CDR3 has 13 residues. Trimming took off 7 bases at V and 5 bases at J, with 14 bases between the two ends. CDR3 sequence (DNA): TGCGCCAGCACCAAGGGCCCGGGTACTGAAGCTTTCTTT. Translating gives CASTKGPGTEAFF.

The chain joins TRBV27 to TRBJ2-7; D is uncertain. Trimming cost V 3 bases and J 2 bases, with 14 bases left between them. Germline V CDR1 and CDR2: MNHEY, SMNVEV (reference sequence). The length of the CDR3 is 15 residues. The CDR3 nucleotides read TGTGCCAGCAGTTTGCGCTCAATGACCACCTACGAGCAGTACTTC. It specifies CASSLRSMTTYEQYF.

The V call is TRBV28, the J call TRBJ1-2; D gene ambiguous. The CDR3 extends over 13 amino acids. Trimming shortened V by 8 bases and J by 5 bases, and 15 bases separated the two germline ends. Germline CDR1 MDHEN, CDR2 SYDVKM. CDR3: CASYLEGGYGYTF. The CDR3 DNA reads as TGTGCCAGCTACCTTGAGGGAGGGTATGGCTACACCTTC.

J is TRBJ2-3 and V is TRBV7-9; 7 bases map to TRBD2. The germline gives CDR1 SEHNR, CDR2 FQNEAQ (reference sequence). V gave up 2 bases and J gave up 1 base; unmatched junction bases: 12. The CDR3 runs 18 residues. Here the CDR3 DNA reads TGTGCCAGCAGCTTAAGGCTAGCGGTGTTGCAAGGCACAGATACGCAGTATTTT. It specifies CASSLRLAVLQGTDTQYF.

The V gene is TRBV14, the J gene TRBJ2-7; TRBD1 agrees at 9 bases. From germline, CDR1 is SGHDN and CDR2 FVKESK. Trimming at V came to 4 bases and at J to 6 bases, leaving 13 bases not matched to a gene. The CDR3 spans 16 residues. The CDR3 nucleotides are TGTGCCAGCAGCCCTTTCACCGGGACAGGGAATATCGAGCAGTACTTC. This translates into CASSPFTGTGNIEQYF.

This chain links TRBV6-2 or TRBV6-3 with TRBJ2-7, with 10 nucleotides matching TRBD2. V shed 2 bases, J shed 7 bases, and the junction held 14 bases outside the gene matches. Germline V CDR1 and CDR2: MNHEY, SVGEGT. The CDR3 is made up of 17 amino acids. The CDR3 sequence: CASSYKILAGTFGEQYF. The CDR3 nucleotides read TGTGCCAGCAGTTACAAAATACTAGCGGGGACCTTTGGGGAGCAGTACTTC.

This chain uses TRBV6-6 with TRBJ1-1; 7 bases match TRBD1. CDR3 length: 13 residues. Trimming cost V 5 bases and J 7 bases; bases outside gene matches: 7. Per the germline V gene, CDR1 is MNHNY and CDR2 is SVGAGI (reference sequence). CDR3 residues: CASSDTGAFEAFF. Here the CDR3 DNA reads TGTGCCAGCAGTGACACAGGGGCATTTGAAGCTTTCTTT.

This rearrangement joins TRBV10-3 to TRBJ2-5; 7 nucleotides line up with TRBD1. The CDR3 covers 12 residues. The V gene end was trimmed by 5 bases and the J gene end by 4 bases; junction bases not matched to a gene: 1. Per germline, CDR1 ENHRY and CDR2 SYGVKD. CDR3 sequence (DNA): TGTGCCATCAGTAACAGGGGAGAGACCCAGTACTTC. It codes for CAISNRGETQYF.